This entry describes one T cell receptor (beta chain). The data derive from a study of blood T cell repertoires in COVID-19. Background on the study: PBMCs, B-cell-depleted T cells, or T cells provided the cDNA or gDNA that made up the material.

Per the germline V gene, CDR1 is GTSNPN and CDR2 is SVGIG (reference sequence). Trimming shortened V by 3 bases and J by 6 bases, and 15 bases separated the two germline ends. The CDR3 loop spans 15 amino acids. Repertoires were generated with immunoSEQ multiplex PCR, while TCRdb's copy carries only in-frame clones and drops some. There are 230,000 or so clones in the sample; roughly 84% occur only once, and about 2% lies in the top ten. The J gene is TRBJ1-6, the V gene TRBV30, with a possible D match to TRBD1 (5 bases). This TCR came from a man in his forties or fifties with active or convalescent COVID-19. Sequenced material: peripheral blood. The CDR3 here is CAWSAAGSVNSPLHF. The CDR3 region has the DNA TGTGCCTGGAGCGCGGCAGGGTCGGTTAATTCACCCCTCCACTTT.